Listed below are T cell receptor beta chains from one sample, sequenced in a study of cytomegalovirus exposure and HLA in healthy donors. Profiling relied on immunoSEQ multiplex PCR, and the TCRdb table lists in-frame clones only, not all of them. Among around 140,000 clones, 80% were seen once, and the ten largest hold roughly 4.8%. The sample was PBMCs. All receptors come from a man in his forties or fifties in good health and CMV-seronegative. Both conserved end residues are part of each CDR3. The order of the fields is CDR3 protein, CDR3 DNA, clone size, J gene, D gene, V gene. D genes are given only for firm matches. Some rows have no size entry. The others give once, few or many, or a class for an expanded clone.

cdr3_aa: CASSQETGPGNTIYF
cdr3_nt: TGCGCCAGCAGTCAAGAGACAGGGCCGGGAAACACCATATATTTT
clone_size: -
j_call: TRBJ1-3
d_call: TRBD1
v_call: TRBV23-1

cdr3_aa: CASSSTAHQPQHF
cdr3_nt: TGTGCCAGCAGCTCCACAGCCCATCAGCCCCAGCATTTT
clone_size: -
j_call: TRBJ1-5
d_call: -
v_call: TRBV6-1

cdr3_aa: CSVRTSGNQPQHF
cdr3_nt: TGCAGCGTTAGAACCTCGGGCAATCAGCCCCAGCATTTT
clone_size: once
j_call: TRBJ1-5
d_call: -
v_call: TRBV29-1

cdr3_aa: CSQGGAGSSYNEQFF
cdr3_nt: TGCAGCCAAGGGGGAGCGGGGAGCTCCTACAATGAGCAGTTCTTC
clone_size: -
j_call: TRBJ2-1
d_call: -
v_call: TRBV29-1

cdr3_aa: CASSLSPGGVETQYF
cdr3_nt: TGTGCCAGCAGCTTGTCTCCTGGGGGGGTAGAGACCCAGTACTTC
clone_size: -
j_call: TRBJ2-5
d_call: TRBD2
v_call: TRBV5-4

cdr3_aa: CASTGTDRGELFF
cdr3_nt: TGTGCCAGCACCGGGACAGATAGGGGGGAGCTGTTTTTT
clone_size: -
j_call: TRBJ2-2
d_call: TRBD1
v_call: TRBV27

cdr3_aa: CASSRRDIVSYEQYF
cdr3_nt: TGTGCCAGTAGTAGACGGGACATCGTCTCCTACGAGCAGTACTTC
clone_size: once
j_call: TRBJ2-7
d_call: -
v_call: TRBV19

cdr3_aa: CASSRTSGVYEQYF
cdr3_nt: TGCGCCAGCAGCCGGACTAGCGGGGTCTACGAGCAGTACTTC
clone_size: -
j_call: TRBJ2-7
d_call: TRBD2
v_call: TRBV4-1

cdr3_aa: CASSLTGVSTDTQYF
cdr3_nt: TGTGCCAGCAGCTTAACAGGGGTTAGCACAGATACGCAGTATTTT
clone_size: -
j_call: TRBJ2-3
d_call: TRBD1
v_call: TRBV7-2

cdr3_aa: CASSLESGAGTDTQYF
cdr3_nt: TGTGCCAGCAGCTTAGAGAGCGGGGCGGGGACAGATACGCAGTATTTT
clone_size: -
j_call: TRBJ2-3
d_call: TRBD2
v_call: TRBV11-3

cdr3_aa: CASSQYRGNNSPLHF
cdr3_nt: TGCGCCAGCAGCCAGTACAGGGGGAATAATTCACCCCTCCACTTT
clone_size: -
j_call: TRBJ1-6
d_call: TRBD1
v_call: TRBV4-3

cdr3_aa: CASGSSGTGILRNYGYTF
cdr3_nt: TGTGCTAGTGGTTCTTCCGGGACAGGGATCCTTCGAAACTATGGCTACACCTTC
clone_size: -
j_call: TRBJ1-2
d_call: TRBD1
v_call: TRBV12-5

cdr3_aa: CASSIGTGNPRGYTF
cdr3_nt: TGCGCCAGCAGCATCGGGACAGGGAACCCTCGCGGCTACACCTTC
clone_size: -
j_call: TRBJ1-2
d_call: TRBD1
v_call: TRBV5-1

cdr3_aa: CASSLTGVGYTF
cdr3_nt: TGCGCCAGCAGTCTGACAGGGGTTGGCTACACCTTC
clone_size: -
j_call: TRBJ1-2
d_call: TRBD1
v_call: TRBV4-3

cdr3_aa: CASSPPHGGAWGGELFF
cdr3_nt: TGCGCCAGCAGCCCCCCACACGGGGGGGCCTGGGGCGGGGAGCTGTTTTTT
clone_size: -
j_call: TRBJ2-2
d_call: TRBD2
v_call: TRBV4-1

cdr3_aa: CASRDDRGLDTGELFF
cdr3_nt: TGTGCCAGCAGGGACGACAGGGGCCTGGACACCGGGGAGCTGTTTTTT
clone_size: -
j_call: TRBJ2-2
d_call: TRBD1
v_call: TRBV6-6

cdr3_aa: CASSPKGSSNQPQHF
cdr3_nt: TGTGCCAGCTCCCCGAAGGGGTCGAGCAATCAGCCCCAGCATTTT
clone_size: few
j_call: TRBJ1-5
d_call: -
v_call: TRBV28

cdr3_aa: CASSKDRGARSSYNSPLHF
cdr3_nt: TGTGCCAGTAGTAAGGATAGGGGCGCTCGTAGCTCCTATAATTCACCCCTCCACTTT
clone_size: once
j_call: TRBJ1-6
d_call: -
v_call: TRBV19

cdr3_aa: CASSSTGRTEAFF
cdr3_nt: TGTGCCAGCAGTTCGACAGGGCGGACTGAAGCTTTCTTT
clone_size: -
j_call: TRBJ1-1
d_call: TRBD1
v_call: TRBV25-1

cdr3_aa: CASSREFANEKLFF
cdr3_nt: TGTGCCAGCAGTCGGGAATTCGCTAATGAAAAACTGTTTTTT
clone_size: -
j_call: TRBJ1-4
d_call: -
v_call: TRBV6-1

cdr3_aa: CASSQGKPQLELFF
cdr3_nt: TGCGCCAGCAGCCAAGGAAAGCCTCAATTGGAGCTGTTTTTT
clone_size: -
j_call: TRBJ2-2
d_call: -
v_call: TRBV4-3

cdr3_aa: CASSFDRGQAVTNEKLFF
cdr3_nt: TGTGCCAGCAGCTTTGACAGGGGGCAGGCGGTAACTAATGAAAAACTGTTTTTT
clone_size: few
j_call: TRBJ1-4
d_call: TRBD1
v_call: TRBV5-8

cdr3_aa: CSGTANTEAFF
cdr3_nt: TGCAGCGGGACAGCCAACACTGAAGCTTTCTTT
clone_size: -
j_call: TRBJ1-1
d_call: -
v_call: TRBV29-1

cdr3_aa: CASSQDRDTYEQYF
cdr3_nt: TGTGCCAGCAGCCAGGACAGGGATACCTACGAGCAGTACTTC
clone_size: -
j_call: TRBJ2-7
d_call: TRBD1
v_call: TRBV6-5

cdr3_aa: CAWSVRGGKSPLHF
cdr3_nt: TGTGCCTGGAGTGTAAGAGGGGGCAAGTCACCCCTCCACTTT
clone_size: -
j_call: TRBJ1-6
d_call: TRBD1
v_call: TRBV30

cdr3_aa: CASSLGTVNTEAFF
cdr3_nt: TGTGCCAGCAGTTTAGGGACAGTGAACACTGAAGCTTTCTTT
clone_size: -
j_call: TRBJ1-1
d_call: TRBD1
v_call: TRBV27

cdr3_aa: CASSPRWSYEQYF
cdr3_nt: TGTGCCAGTAGCCCCCGCTGGAGCTACGAGCAGTACTTC
clone_size: -
j_call: TRBJ2-7
d_call: -
v_call: TRBV19

cdr3_aa: CASSSVAGGTSTDTQYF
cdr3_nt: TGTGCCAGCAGCTCCGTAGCGGGGGGAACTAGCACAGATACGCAGTATTTT
clone_size: -
j_call: TRBJ2-3
d_call: TRBD2
v_call: TRBV7-2

cdr3_aa: CASSNLAGVSGELFF
cdr3_nt: TGTGCCAGCAGCAACCTAGCGGGGGTTTCCGGGGAGCTGTTTTTT
clone_size: -
j_call: TRBJ2-2
d_call: TRBD2
v_call: TRBV7-2

cdr3_aa: CASRYSGGSYEQYF
cdr3_nt: TGTGCCAGCAGATATAGCGGGGGTTCCTACGAGCAGTACTTC
clone_size: few
j_call: TRBJ2-7
d_call: TRBD2
v_call: TRBV5-6

cdr3_aa: CASTPYDGTLNTEAFF
cdr3_nt: TGTGCCAGCACCCCATACGACGGGACATTGAACACTGAAGCTTTCTTT
clone_size: -
j_call: TRBJ1-1
d_call: -
v_call: TRBV5-8

cdr3_aa: CASRFPGRANQPQHF
cdr3_nt: TGTGCCAGTAGGTTCCCGGGCAGGGCGAATCAGCCCCAGCATTTT
clone_size: -
j_call: TRBJ1-5
d_call: -
v_call: TRBV19

cdr3_aa: CATSRVQGPTYGYTF
cdr3_nt: TGTGCCACCAGCAGAGTACAGGGCCCGACCTATGGCTACACCTTC
clone_size: -
j_call: TRBJ1-2
d_call: -
v_call: TRBV15

cdr3_aa: CASSYSQVSSGNTIYF
cdr3_nt: TGTGCCAGCAGTTACTCGCAGGTTTCCTCTGGAAACACCATATATTTT
clone_size: -
j_call: TRBJ1-3
d_call: -
v_call: TRBV6-5

cdr3_aa: CASTSLRQGYNEQFF
cdr3_nt: TGTGCCAGCACCTCCCTTAGGCAGGGGTACAATGAGCAGTTCTTC
clone_size: few
j_call: TRBJ2-1
d_call: -
v_call: TRBV6-6

cdr3_aa: CASTKEGVAGNTIYF
cdr3_nt: TGTGCCAGCACAAAAGAAGGGGTTGCGGGAAACACCATATATTTT
clone_size: -
j_call: TRBJ1-3
d_call: -
v_call: TRBV6-1

cdr3_aa: CASSYGTASGNTIYF
cdr3_nt: TGTGCCAGCAGCTACGGGACAGCCTCTGGAAACACCATATATTTT
clone_size: -
j_call: TRBJ1-3
d_call: TRBD1
v_call: TRBV7-2

cdr3_aa: CASSLGARQGAGYTF
cdr3_nt: TGTGCCAGCAGCTTAGGGGCGAGACAGGGGGCCGGATACACCTTC
clone_size: once
j_call: TRBJ1-2
d_call: TRBD1
v_call: TRBV7-8

cdr3_aa: CASSLGAGGLTNEQFF
cdr3_nt: TGTGCCAGCAGCTTGGGAGCGGGGGGGCTCACCAATGAGCAGTTCTTC
clone_size: -
j_call: TRBJ2-1
d_call: TRBD2
v_call: TRBV5-4

cdr3_aa: CASGFSGGRYGYTF
cdr3_nt: TGTGCTAGTGGTTTTTCAGGAGGGAGGTATGGCTACACCTTC
clone_size: -
j_call: TRBJ1-2
d_call: -
v_call: TRBV12-5

cdr3_aa: CASSPPQTRPMVYEQYF
cdr3_nt: TGTGCCAGTAGCCCACCCCAGACAAGACCCATGGTCTACGAGCAGTACTTC
clone_size: -
j_call: TRBJ2-7
d_call: -
v_call: TRBV19

cdr3_aa: CASSLLASGTYEQYF
cdr3_nt: TGTGCCAGCAGCTTGCTCGCTAGCGGAACCTACGAGCAGTACTTC
clone_size: -
j_call: TRBJ2-7
d_call: TRBD2
v_call: TRBV5-4

cdr3_aa: CASAPLSSSYEQYF
cdr3_nt: TGTGCCAGCGCGCCCTTGTCTAGCTCCTACGAGCAGTACTTC
clone_size: once
j_call: TRBJ2-7
d_call: -
v_call: TRBV18

cdr3_aa: CASRSSGTGGDGYTF
cdr3_nt: TGTGCCAGCAGGTCCTCCGGGACAGGGGGGGATGGCTACACCTTC
clone_size: -
j_call: TRBJ1-2
d_call: TRBD1
v_call: TRBV28

cdr3_aa: CASSSAPGLAGGYNEQFF
cdr3_nt: TGCGCCAGCAGCTCCGCCCCGGGACTAGCGGGGGGGTACAATGAGCAGTTCTTC
clone_size: -
j_call: TRBJ2-1
d_call: TRBD2
v_call: TRBV5-1

cdr3_aa: CASSIRQGYNEQFF
cdr3_nt: TGTGCCAGTAGTATCCGACAGGGGTACAATGAGCAGTTCTTC
clone_size: -
j_call: TRBJ2-1
d_call: TRBD1
v_call: TRBV19

cdr3_aa: CASSYSITANTEAFF
cdr3_nt: TGTGCCAGCAGTTACTCGATAACAGCGAACACTGAAGCTTTCTTT
clone_size: -
j_call: TRBJ1-1
d_call: -
v_call: TRBV6-5

cdr3_aa: CASSMGVNQPQHF
cdr3_nt: TGTGCCAGTAGTATGGGAGTAAATCAGCCCCAGCATTTT
clone_size: -
j_call: TRBJ1-5
d_call: -
v_call: TRBV19

cdr3_aa: CASSEGQGEYNSPLHF
cdr3_nt: TGTGCCAGCAGTGAGGGACAGGGAGAGTATAATTCACCCCTCCACTTT
clone_size: -
j_call: TRBJ1-6
d_call: TRBD1
v_call: TRBV6-1

cdr3_aa: CASSVDSGQGSYSGANVLTF
cdr3_nt: TGTGCCAGCAGCGTAGATAGTGGACAGGGCTCTTACTCTGGGGCCAACGTCCTGACTTTC
clone_size: -
j_call: TRBJ2-6
d_call: TRBD1
v_call: TRBV9

cdr3_aa: CALLRGRDYEQYF
cdr3_nt: TGTGCCCTCCTAAGAGGGAGAGACTACGAGCAGTACTTC
clone_size: -
j_call: TRBJ2-7
d_call: -
v_call: TRBV30

cdr3_aa: CASGSPGTGGSYEQFF
cdr3_nt: TGTGCCAGCGGTTCTCCCGGGACAGGGGGCAGTTATGAGCAGTTCTTC
clone_size: -
j_call: TRBJ2-1
d_call: TRBD1
v_call: TRBV2

cdr3_aa: CASSLWTGRTEAFF
cdr3_nt: TGTGCCAGCAGTTTATGGACAGGGCGGACTGAAGCTTTCTTT
clone_size: few
j_call: TRBJ1-1
d_call: TRBD1
v_call: TRBV28

cdr3_aa: CASRLGPGANVLTF
cdr3_nt: TGTGCCAGCAGGCTGGGCCCTGGGGCCAACGTCCTGACTTTC
clone_size: -
j_call: TRBJ2-6
d_call: -
v_call: TRBV27

cdr3_aa: CSVRDRNSYQETQYF
cdr3_nt: TGCAGCGTTAGGGACAGGAATTCCTACCAAGAGACCCAGTACTTC
clone_size: -
j_call: TRBJ2-5
d_call: TRBD1
v_call: TRBV29-1